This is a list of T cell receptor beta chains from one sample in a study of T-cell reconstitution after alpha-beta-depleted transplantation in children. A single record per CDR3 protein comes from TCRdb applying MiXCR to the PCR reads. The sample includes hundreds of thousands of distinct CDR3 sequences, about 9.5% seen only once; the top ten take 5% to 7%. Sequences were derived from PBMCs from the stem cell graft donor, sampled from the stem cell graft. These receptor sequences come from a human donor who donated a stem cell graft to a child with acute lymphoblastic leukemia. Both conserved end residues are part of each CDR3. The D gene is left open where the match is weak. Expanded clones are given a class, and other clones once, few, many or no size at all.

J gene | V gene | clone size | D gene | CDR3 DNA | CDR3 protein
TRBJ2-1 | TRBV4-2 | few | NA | TGTGCCAGCAGCCAAGATCACCTGAGCTCCTACAATGAGCAGTTCTTC | CASSQDHLSSYNEQFF
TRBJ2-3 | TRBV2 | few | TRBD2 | TGTGCCAGCAAGCTAGCGGGGGGGCCCACAGATACGCAGTATTTT | CASKLAGGPTDTQYF
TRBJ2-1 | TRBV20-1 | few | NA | TGCAGTGGCGAGGGGAGCGGACTCTACAATGAGCAGTTCTTC | CSGEGSGLYNEQFF
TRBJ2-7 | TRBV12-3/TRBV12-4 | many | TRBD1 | TGTGCCAGCAGTCCTGGGACAGCAGGGACCCACGAGCAGTACTTC | CASSPGTAGTHEQYF
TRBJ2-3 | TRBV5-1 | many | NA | TGCGCCAGCAGCACAGAACCGGGACATAACACAGATACGCAGTATTTT | CASSTEPGHNTDTQYF
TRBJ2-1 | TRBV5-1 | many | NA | TGCGCCAGCAGCTTGGTTTCGAGCCGTGAGCAGTTCTTC | CASSLVSSREQFF
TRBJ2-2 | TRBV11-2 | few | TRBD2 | TGTGCCAGCAGCTTAGATGGAGCGGGGGGGTATACCGGGGAGCTGTTTTTT | CASSLDGAGGYTGELFF
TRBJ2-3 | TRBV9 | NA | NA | TGTGCCAGCAGCGAGATGGATATCCGATTCGATACGCAGTATTTT | CASSEMDIRFDTQYF
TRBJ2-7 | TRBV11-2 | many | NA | TGTGCCAGCAGCTTGCAACCCAGTGACGGGACCCTCTCCTACGAGCAGTACTTC | CASSLQPSDGTLSYEQYF
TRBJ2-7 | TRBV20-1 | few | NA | TGCAGTGCTAGGACAGAAAACTACGAGCAGTACTTC | CSARTENYEQYF
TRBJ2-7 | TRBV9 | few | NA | TGTGCCAGCAGCGACCCACCCGACGGACTACCGGGCGAGCAGTACTTC | CASSDPPDGLPGEQYF
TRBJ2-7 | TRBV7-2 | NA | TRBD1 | TGTGCCAGCAGCTTCACCGGGACAGGGGGCAACGAGCAGTACTTC | CASSFTGTGGNEQYF
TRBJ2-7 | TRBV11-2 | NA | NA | TGTGCCAGCAGCTTAGGCTTTGTCTACGAGCAGTACTTC | CASSLGFVYEQYF
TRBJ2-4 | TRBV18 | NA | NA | TGTGCCAGCTCACCTCGGACCTTCGACATTCAGTACTTC | CASSPRTFDIQYF
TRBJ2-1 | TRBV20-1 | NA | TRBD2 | TGCAGTGCTAGACGGGGGACTAGCGGGGGGGCCTATGAGCAGTTCTTC | CSARRGTSGGAYEQFF
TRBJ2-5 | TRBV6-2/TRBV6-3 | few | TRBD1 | TGTGCCAGCAGGCCTCCCCAGGGGGTACGAGAGACCCAGTACTTC | CASRPPQGVRETQYF
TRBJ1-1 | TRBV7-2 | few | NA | TGTGCCAGCAGCTTAGTCGGACGAGGCACTGAAGCTTTCTTT | CASSLVGRGTEAFF
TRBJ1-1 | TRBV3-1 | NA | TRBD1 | TGTGCCAGCAGACGCGCCTACAGGGGGTCAGACACTGAAGCTTTCTTT | CASRRAYRGSDTEAFF
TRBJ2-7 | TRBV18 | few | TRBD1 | TGTGCCAGCTCACCACGGCCGGGACAGGGGGAGGAGCAGTACTTC | CASSPRPGQGEEQYF
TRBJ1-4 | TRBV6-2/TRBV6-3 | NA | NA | TGTGCCAGCAGTTACTCGATGGTGGACACCGAAAAACTGTTTTTT | CASSYSMVDTEKLFF
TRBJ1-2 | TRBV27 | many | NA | TGTGCCAGCAGTTTATCGGCGGCAGGGGCGAATTATAACTATGGCTACACCTTC | CASSLSAAGANYNYGYTF
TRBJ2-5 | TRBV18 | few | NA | TGTGCCAGCTCACCACAGGGAAAAGAGACCCAGTACTTC | CASSPQGKETQYF
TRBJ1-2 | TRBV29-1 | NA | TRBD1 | TGCAGCGTTGAAGAGGGGGACAGGGGAGGTGGCTACACCTTC | CSVEEGDRGGGYTF
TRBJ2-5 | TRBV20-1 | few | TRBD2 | TGCAGTGCTATTGGGACTAGCGGCTTAGTGGAGACCCAGTACTTC | CSAIGTSGLVETQYF
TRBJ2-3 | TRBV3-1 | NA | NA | TGTGCCAGCAGCCTCCTGGGCGGGGCTAGCACAGATACGCAGTATTTT | CASSLLGGASTDTQYF
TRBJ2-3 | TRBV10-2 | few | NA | TGCGCCAGCAGCAGCGACCGGGGGCGCGGCACAGATACGCAGTATTTT | CASSSDRGRGTDTQYF
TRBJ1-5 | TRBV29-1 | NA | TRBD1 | TGCAGCGTAGGGGACAGGGGAAGCAATCAGCCCCAGCATTTT | CSVGDRGSNQPQHF
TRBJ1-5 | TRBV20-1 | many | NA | TGCAGTGCGGGAGAATTTAGCAATCAGCCCCAGCATTTT | CSAGEFSNQPQHF
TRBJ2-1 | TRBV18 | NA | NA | TGTGCCAGCTCACCAACCGTAGTCTCCTACAATGAGCAGTTCTTC | CASSPTVVSYNEQFF
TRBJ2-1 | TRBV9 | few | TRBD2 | TGTGCCAGCAGCGTAGACGGACTAGCGGGGAAGGTGCAGTTCTTC | CASSVDGLAGKVQFF
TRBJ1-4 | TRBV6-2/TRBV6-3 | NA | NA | TGTGCCAGCAGTTACTCCGGACACGGGAATGAAAAACTGTTTTTT | CASSYSGHGNEKLFF
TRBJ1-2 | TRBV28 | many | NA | TGTGCCAGCACCCTTATCAGTTTGTCGCCACGGCCTGGCTACACCTTC | CASTLISLSPRPGYTF
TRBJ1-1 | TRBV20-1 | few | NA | TGCAGTGCTACACGCGCGGGCACTGAAGCTTTCTTT | CSATRAGTEAFF
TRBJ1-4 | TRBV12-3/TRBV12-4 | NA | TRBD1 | TGTGCCAGCAGTCCAGGCGGGACAGGGGAAGAAAAACTGTTTTTT | CASSPGGTGEEKLFF
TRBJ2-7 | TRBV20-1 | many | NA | TGCAGTGCTATTGACGGTGAATCCTACGAGCAGTACTTC | CSAIDGESYEQYF
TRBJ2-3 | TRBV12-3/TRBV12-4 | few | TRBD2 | TGTGCCAGCAGTCCCTCGCTAGCGGGGGGACTGCAGTTACATACGCAGTATTTT | CASSPSLAGGLQLHTQYF
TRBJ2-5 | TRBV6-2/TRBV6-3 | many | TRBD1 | TGTGCCAGCAGTTACGGACAGGGGATCCAAGAGACCCAGTACTTC | CASSYGQGIQETQYF
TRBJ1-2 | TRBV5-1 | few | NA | TGCGCCAGCAGCTCCGGGGTGACGACCCTTTATGGCTACACCTTC | CASSSGVTTLYGYTF
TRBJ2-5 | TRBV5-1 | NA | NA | TGCGCCAGCAGCGGAGGACAGCGGATCCAAGAGACCCAGTACTTC | CASSGGQRIQETQYF
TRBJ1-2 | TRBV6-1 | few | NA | TGTGCCAGCAGAGAGACGGGGAACTATGGCTACACCTTC | CASRETGNYGYTF
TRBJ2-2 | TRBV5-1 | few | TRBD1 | TGCGCCAGCAGCGCGGGCTGGACAGGAGACACCGGGGAGCTGTTTTTT | CASSAGWTGDTGELFF
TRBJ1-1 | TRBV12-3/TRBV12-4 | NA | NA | TGTGCCAGCAGTTTATCGACAGATGAAGCTTTCTTT | CASSLSTDEAFF
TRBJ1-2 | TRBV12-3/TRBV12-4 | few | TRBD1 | TGTGCCAGCAGTCGAACAGGGGCTAACTATGGCTACACCTTC | CASSRTGANYGYTF
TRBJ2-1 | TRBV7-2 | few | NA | TGTGCCAGCAGCTTAGGCCAAGCAACCTACAATGAGCAGTTCTTC | CASSLGQATYNEQFF
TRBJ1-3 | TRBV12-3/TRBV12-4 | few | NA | TGTGCCAGCAGTGGTCCAAGAAAAACCTCCTCTGGAAACACCATATATTTT | CASSGPRKTSSGNTIYF
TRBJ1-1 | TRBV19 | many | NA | TGTGCCAGTAGTCGGACGCCACATGAAGCTTTCTTT | CASSRTPHEAFF
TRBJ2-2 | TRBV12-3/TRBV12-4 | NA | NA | TGTGCCAGCATCCGAGGCACCGGGGAGCTGTTTTTT | CASIRGTGELFF
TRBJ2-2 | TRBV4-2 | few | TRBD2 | TGTGCCAGCAGCCAAGATAATAGCGGGGGGGCCGGGGAGCTGTTTTTT | CASSQDNSGGAGELFF
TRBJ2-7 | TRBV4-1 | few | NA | TGCGCCAGCAGCCCTCCTTTTGGAGGTGACAGGGACTATGCCTTATCCTACGAGCAGTACTTC | CASSPPFGGDRDYALSYEQYF
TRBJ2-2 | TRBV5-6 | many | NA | TGTGCCAGCAGCTCCGGACAGACCCGACTGAACACCGGGGAGCTGTTTTTT | CASSSGQTRLNTGELFF
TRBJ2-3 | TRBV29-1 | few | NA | TGCAGCGTTGAAAACCGAGGGGGAGCCACAGATACGCAGTATTTT | CSVENRGGATDTQYF
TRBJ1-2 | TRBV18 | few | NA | TGTGCCAGCTCACCGTTCGGGGACTATGGCTACACCTTC | CASSPFGDYGYTF
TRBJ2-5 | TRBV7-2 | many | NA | TGCGCCAGCAGCCGACAGGTCCAAGAGACCCAGTACTTC | CASSRQVQETQYF
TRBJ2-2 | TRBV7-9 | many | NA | TGTGCCAGCAGCGCAACCGGGGAGCTGTTTTTT | CASSATGELFF
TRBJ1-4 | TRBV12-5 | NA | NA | TGTGCTAGTGGTTTGGACCGGAGGGGCGAAAAACTGTTTTTT | CASGLDRRGEKLFF
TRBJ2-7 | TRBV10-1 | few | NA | TGCGCCAGCAGTGCTGGGAGCTCCTACGAGCAGTACTTC | CASSAGSSYEQYF